A single sample gave rise to the 28 T cell receptor beta chains below, sequenced in a study of blood T cell repertoires in COVID-19. The data were produced by immunoSEQ multiplex PCR, yet TCRdb's version contains in-frame clones alone and is incomplete. The sample has 97,000 or so clones, approximately 90% seen once. The sequenced sample consisted of peripheral blood. These TCRs come from a man between 45 and 60 years old with active COVID-19.

The chain is built from TRBV3-1 (or the pseudogene TRBV3-2) and TRBJ2-5; the D is unclear. The CDR3 totals 15 residues. The germline V and J ends were trimmed by 0 bases and 2 bases, with 10 bases remaining between them. The germline CDR1 and CDR2 sequences are LGHDT and YNNKEL (reference sequence). The CDR3 reads CASSQEPIRQETQYF. CDR3 nucleotides: TGTGCCAGCAGCCAAGAACCTATACGGCAAGAGACCCAGTACTTC.

V gene TRBV6-6 combines with J gene TRBJ1-3; TRBD1 matches at 7 bases. Trimming took 8 bases from V and 0 from J; bases not matched to a gene: 4. The CDR3 has 14 amino acids. The germline V gene encodes CDR1 MNHNY and CDR2 SVGAGI (reference sequence). CDR3 region: CASGDSSSGNTIYF. The CDR3 DNA reads as TGTGCCAGCGGGGACAGTTCCTCTGGAAACACCATATATTTT.

The CDR3 reads CASRRGTDTQYF. The DNA for the CDR3 is TGTGCCAGCAGACGCGGGACAGATACGCAGTATTTT. The rearrangement joins TRBV6-5 to TRBJ2-3, with D perhaps matching TRBD2 (5 bases). The CDR3 runs to 12 residues. Trimming stripped 6 bases from V and 3 bases from J, with 7 bases between. Germline CDR1 reads MNHEY; CDR2 reads SVGAGI.

The chain employs TRBV11-2 and TRBJ2-7; 7 bases fit TRBD2. The V and J ends lost 4 bases and 3 bases, in that order; junction bases with no gene match: 9. CDR1 SGHAT and CDR2 FQNNGV come from the germline V gene. There are 15 residues in the CDR3. Here the CDR3 DNA reads TGTGCCAGCAGCTCCCAGCGGGGAAACTACTACGAGCAGTACTTC. This translates into CASSSQRGNYYEQYF.

This chain connects TRBV9 to TRBJ2-3; 7 bases are shared with TRBD2. Trimming at V came to 3 bases and at J to 8 bases, leaving 12 bases not matched to a gene. Germline V gives CDR1 SGDLS, CDR2 YYNGEE. The CDR3 sequence is 15 residues long. In DNA form, the CDR3 reads TGTGCCAGCAGCGCCCTCGGGACGTCGGGGGGTACGCAGTATTTT. Its translation: CASSALGTSGGTQYF.

The rearrangement joins TRBV19 to TRBJ1-1; 7 nucleotides line up with TRBD1. V lost 4 bases to trimming and J lost 5 bases; unmatched junction nucleotides: 16. CDR1 is LNHDA and CDR2 is SQIVND in the germline V gene (reference sequence). CDR3 length: 17 amino acids. This chain's CDR3 is CASSTYSTGKGPTEAFF. CDR3 sequence (DNA): TGTGCCAGTAGTACTTACTCGACAGGGAAGGGGCCAACTGAAGCTTTCTTT.

This chain uses TRBV11-1 with TRBJ2-5; D is unresolved. Trimming shortened V by 1 base and J by 0 bases, and 6 bases separated the two germline ends. The germline gives CDR1 SGHAT, CDR2 FQDESV (reference sequence). This CDR3 contains 14 residues. CDR3 coding DNA: TGTGCCAGCAGCTTAGGACAACACCAAGAGACCCAGTACTTC. It codes for CASSLGQHQETQYF.

The CDR3 DNA reads TGTGCTAGTGGTTGGGGCTCAGGGGACCAGCCCCAGCATTTT. It encodes CASGWGSGDQPQHF. The gene calls are TRBV12-5 and TRBJ1-5, with a weak D call TRBD1 (6 bases). Trimming removed 4 bases from V and 7 bases from J, with 14 bases in between. Germline V gene data show CDR1 as LGHNT and CDR2 as FRNRAP. This CDR3 has 14 residues.

The rearrangement uses TRBV5-4 and TRBJ1-1, with D perhaps TRBD1 (5 bases). V dropped 2 bases and J dropped 2 bases, with 7 bases sitting between them. The V gene's germline CDR1 is SGHNT and CDR2 YYREEE (reference sequence). The CDR3 is made up of 13 amino acids. CDR3 bases: TGTGCCAGCAGCTTTGACAGAAACACTGAAGCTTTCTTT. Its protein is CASSFDRNTEAFF.

The chain is built from TRBV7-8 and TRBJ1-2, with 8 bases matching TRBD1. The germline V gene has CDR1 SGHVS and CDR2 FQNEAQ. Trimming took 1 base from V and 7 from J; bases not matched to a gene: 8. The CDR3 runs to 15 residues. This CDR3 is CASSLVPGGASGYTF. The CDR3 DNA reads TGTGCCAGCAGCTTAGTCCCAGGGGGCGCCTCTGGCTACACCTTC.

The rearrangement links TRBV7-2 to TRBJ1-6; TRBD1 is a possible D gene (6 bases). This CDR3 region has 15 residues. Trimming cost V 4 bases and J 8 bases, with 15 bases left between them. Germline V lookup: CDR1 SGHTA, CDR2 FQGNSA. CDR3 residues: CASSSYREPYSPLHF. CDR3 bases: TGTGCCAGCAGCTCGTACAGGGAGCCCTATTCACCCCTCCACTTT.

The J gene is TRBJ2-3, the V gene TRBV7-2; 14 nucleotides line up with TRBD2. V lost 5 bases and J lost 2; bases outside the gene matches: 6. CDR3 size: 17 residues. The germline gives CDR1 SGHTA, CDR2 FQGNSA. CDR3 nucleotide sequence: TGTGCCAGCAGCGCCAGGACTAGCGGGGGGTACACAGATACGCAGTATTTT. Encoded protein: CASSARTSGGYTDTQYF.

V is TRBV24-1 and J is TRBJ1-6; 9 nucleotides agree with TRBD1. The CDR3 totals 14 residues. The J segment lost 7 bases and the V segment lost 9 bases, leaving 6 bases of the junction unmatched. The germline CDR1 and CDR2 sequences are KGHDR and SFDVKD. CDR3 sequence (DNA): TGTGCCACCCTACAGGGGGCAGAAAATTCACCCCTCCACTTT. Its translation is CATLQGAENSPLHF.

This clone came up a few times. The chain uses TRBV14 and TRBJ1-2; TRBD1 matches at 7 bases. The CDR3 totals 15 residues. Germline trimming cut 3 bases from V and 4 bases from J; bases unmatched to any gene: 8. Germline V gene lookup returns CDR1 SGHDN and CDR2 FVKESK. The CDR3 nucleotides read TGTGCCAGCAGCCAGTTGCAGGGGGGCGGCTATGGCTACACCTTC. Translating it yields CASSQLQGGGYGYTF.

The CDR3 reads CASSVESARAYNEQFF. Here the CDR3 DNA reads TGTGCCAGCAGCGTAGAATCAGCGCGGGCCTACAATGAGCAGTTCTTC. This sequence joins TRBV9 and TRBJ2-1, with a tentative D call TRBD2 (5 bases). The CDR3 runs 16 residues. The V end lost 0 bases, the J end lost 2 bases, and 12 bases lay between the germline ends. Germline values: CDR1 SGDLS, CDR2 YYNGEE.

The chain uses TRBV11-3 and TRBJ2-4, with 7 nucleotides matching TRBD2. This CDR3 has 13 amino acids. Trimming removed 5 bases from V and 6 bases from J; junction bases left unmatched: 4. The V gene's germline CDR1 is SGHNT and CDR2 YENEEA. The DNA of the CDR3 is TGTGCCAGCAGCGACCGGACTAGAAACATTCAGTACTTC. Residues: CASSDRTRNIQYF.

The genes are TRBV27 and TRBJ2-7; maybe TRBD1 (6 bases). Trimming stripped 5 bases from V and 3 bases from J, with 8 bases between. This CDR3 has 12 residues. Germline CDR1 reads MNHEY; CDR2 reads SMNVEV (reference sequence). The CDR3 here is CASSPQGYEQYF. The CDR3 region has the DNA TGTGCCAGCAGTCCACAGGGCTACGAGCAGTACTTC.

A single count supports this clone. This chain connects TRBV19 to TRBJ2-7, with 9 bases matching TRBD2. After removal of 10 bases from V and 3 bases from J, the junction contained 7 bases not matched to a gene. Germline CDR1 and CDR2: LNHDA and SQIVND (reference sequence). CDR3 length equals 13 residues. The CDR3 nucleotides read TGTGCCACTGCAGCGGGAGGATACTACGAGCAGTACTTC. This codes for CATAAGGYYEQYF.

This sequence joins TRBV6-5 and TRBJ1-2; possible D gene TRBD1, 6 bases. CDR1 MNHEY and CDR2 SVGAGI come from the germline V gene. With 4 bases removed from V and 4 bases from J, the gap between germline ends came to 16 bases. CDR3 length equals 15 residues. CDR3 sequence reads: CASSLGFGQFYGYTF. In DNA form, the CDR3 reads TGTGCCAGCAGTTTGGGTTTCGGACAGTTCTATGGCTACACCTTC.

The gene calls are TRBV18 and TRBJ2-2; 9 positions match TRBD1. The length of the CDR3 is 16 residues. Germline loops: CDR1 KGHSH, CDR2 LQKENI. J was trimmed by 3 bases and V by 1 base; bases with no gene match: 3. This CDR3 reads CASSPRTGADTGELFF. CDR3 in DNA: TGTGCCAGCTCACCACGGACAGGGGCGGACACCGGGGAGCTGTTTTTT.

The chain employs TRBV10-3 and TRBJ2-1; 12 bases line up with TRBD1. The CDR3 sequence is 14 residues long. Germline V lookup: CDR1 ENHRY, CDR2 SYGVKD. V lost 10 bases, J lost 7 bases, and 8 bases stayed unmatched. The CDR3 region is CATAGTGGGNEQFF. The CDR3 DNA reads TGTGCCACCGCCGGGACAGGGGGCGGGAATGAGCAGTTCTTC.

V gene TRBV11-2 combines with J gene TRBJ1-6; 7 nucleotides line up with TRBD1. With 2 bases clipped from V and 7 bases from J, the junction kept 5 bases outside the gene matches. Germline V gene sequence: CDR1 SGHAT, CDR2 FQNNGV. The CDR3 sequence is 15 residues long. The CDR3 region is CASSLRGQRNSPLHF. The CDR3 DNA is TGTGCCAGCAGCTTACGGGGACAGCGGAATTCACCCCTCCACTTT.

The J gene is TRBJ1-1, the V gene TRBV10-2; D remains ambiguous. Looked up from germline, CDR1 is WSHSY and CDR2 is SAAADI. The CDR3 spans 13 residues. V lost 0 bases and J lost 6, with 8 bases in between. The CDR3 sequence: CASSESGGPEAFF. DNA for the CDR3: TGCGCCAGCAGTGAGTCAGGAGGGCCTGAAGCTTTCTTT.

In nucleotides, the CDR3 is TGCGCCAGCAGCCCCCAGCTAGCGGGTCTTGATACGCAGTATTTT. It specifies CASSPQLAGLDTQYF. The chain uses TRBV5-1 and TRBJ2-3, with 8 bases that match TRBD2. This CDR3 spans 15 amino acids. V lost 4 bases, J lost 6 bases, and 10 bases stayed unmatched. CDR1 and CDR2 (germline): SGHRS, YFSETQ.

The table lists this clone with a few counts. CDR3 coding DNA: TGTGCCAGCAGCCAAGTGGTTGGGACTAGGAAGTATTTT. It translates to CASSQVVGTRKYF. The gene calls are TRBV4-2 and TRBJ2-3, with 8 bases that match TRBD2. Unmatched junction bases numbered 7, after V lost 1 base and J lost 13 bases. The germline V gene encodes CDR1 LGHNA and CDR2 YNFKEQ. The CDR3 is made up of 13 amino acids.

This chain links TRBV4-2 with TRBJ2-3; D might be TRBD2 (7 bases). The CDR3 totals 17 residues. Trimming removed 1 base at V and 1 base at J, with 15 bases between. Germline V CDR1 and CDR2: LGHNA, YNFKEQ. The CDR3 protein is CASSQVSRGGGTDTQYF. In nucleotides, the CDR3 is TGTGCCAGCAGCCAAGTTAGTAGAGGGGGGGGCACAGATACGCAGTATTTT.

The chain couples TRBV7-9 to TRBJ2-2, with 8 bases matching TRBD2. Germline values: CDR1 SEHNR, CDR2 FQNEAQ (reference sequence). Losses at the gene ends were 5 bases for V and 6 bases for J; bases not matched to a gene: 5. The CDR3 spans 14 residues. The CDR3 loop is CASSPRTSPGELFF. As DNA, the CDR3 is TGTGCCAGCAGCCCTAGGACTAGCCCCGGGGAGCTGTTTTTT.

V is TRBV7-2 and J is TRBJ1-2, with a tentative D call TRBD1 (6 bases). CDR3 length: 14 residues. Trimming pared 1 base from V and 12 bases from J, leaving 18 bases between. CDR1 and CDR2 from the germline V gene are SGHTA and FQGNSA. The CDR3 protein is CASSLGGAGGDDTF. CDR3 in DNA: TGTGCCAGCAGCTTAGGCGGAGCGGGGGGCGACGACACCTTC.